These T cell receptor beta chains were read from a single sample in a study of blood T cells in healthy people across ages. From the 5' RACE reads, TCRdb called clonotypes with MiXCR, one entry per CDR3 protein. The sample consists of 580,000 or so distinct CDR3 sequences, 47% of them appearing once. The sample was blood. All receptors come from an older man in good health. The CDR3 runs from the conserved cysteine through the conserved F or W. Each record gives: V gene, J gene, CDR3 protein.

V gene: TRBV3-1
J gene: TRBJ2-7
CDR3 protein: CASSHTAYEQYF

V gene: TRBV6-5
J gene: TRBJ1-4
CDR3 protein: CASRRGMDEKLFF

V gene: TRBV25-1
J gene: TRBJ2-3
CDR3 protein: CASSERGGTDTQYF

V gene: TRBV4-1
J gene: TRBJ2-1
CDR3 protein: CASSRHPGGTSGMSSYNEQFF

V gene: TRBV7-2
J gene: TRBJ2-4
CDR3 protein: CASSLEAGNLNIQYF

V gene: TRBV7-2
J gene: TRBJ2-5
CDR3 protein: CASSLASLQETQYF

V gene: TRBV3-1
J gene: TRBJ2-7
CDR3 protein: CASSHPGLGGYEQYF

V gene: TRBV20-1
J gene: TRBJ2-3
CDR3 protein: CSAASGQGVPDTQYF

V gene: TRBV4-1
J gene: TRBJ2-7
CDR3 protein: CASSQRGGQRSYNEQYF

V gene: TRBV6-5
J gene: TRBJ2-2
CDR3 protein: CASSYSKVGRPNTGELFF

V gene: TRBV6-6
J gene: TRBJ2-1
CDR3 protein: CASSGVHNEQFF

V gene: TRBV20-1
J gene: TRBJ2-3
CDR3 protein: CSVVPGLGADTQYF

V gene: TRBV27
J gene: TRBJ2-1
CDR3 protein: CASSLGPGASHNEQFF

V gene: TRBV20-1
J gene: TRBJ2-7
CDR3 protein: CSARPGPSAGEQYF

V gene: TRBV7-3
J gene: TRBJ2-5
CDR3 protein: CAGSLASGGLNEQYF

V gene: TRBV20-1
J gene: TRBJ2-6
CDR3 protein: CSARGPIDSGANVLTF

V gene: TRBV12-3/TRBV12-4
J gene: TRBJ1-2
CDR3 protein: CASSFSGYGYTF

V gene: TRBV6-2/TRBV6-3
J gene: TRBJ2-1
CDR3 protein: CASSPGPGGQFF

V gene: TRBV20-1
J gene: TRBJ1-1
CDR3 protein: CSARQDLMNTEAFF

V gene: TRBV20-1
J gene: TRBJ1-1
CDR3 protein: CSAISRTMNTEAFF

V gene: TRBV20-1
J gene: TRBJ1-3
CDR3 protein: CSARRVSGNTIYF

V gene: TRBV20-1
J gene: TRBJ2-1
CDR3 protein: CSARDMGRAAEQFF

V gene: TRBV6-5
J gene: TRBJ2-7
CDR3 protein: CASSDRGLEQYF

V gene: TRBV6-5
J gene: TRBJ1-5
CDR3 protein: CASTAAGNQPQHF

V gene: TRBV12-3/TRBV12-4
J gene: TRBJ2-4
CDR3 protein: CASSRTPTYKQYF

V gene: TRBV7-2
J gene: -
CDR3 protein: CASSLGTRRAGSETQYF

V gene: TRBV12-3/TRBV12-4
J gene: TRBJ2-1
CDR3 protein: CASRRRESGNEQFF

V gene: TRBV7-2
J gene: TRBJ2-3
CDR3 protein: CASSFIVGGVPDTQYF

V gene: TRBV10-2
J gene: TRBJ2-3
CDR3 protein: CASSSSGASPDTQYF

V gene: TRBV6-6
J gene: TRBJ2-7
CDR3 protein: CASSRGLAQIVDEQYF

V gene: TRBV5-1
J gene: TRBJ2-7
CDR3 protein: CASSLEQGAHEQYF

V gene: TRBV2
J gene: TRBJ2-3
CDR3 protein: CASLRLAGTDTQYF

V gene: TRBV10-3
J gene: TRBJ2-1
CDR3 protein: CAISGGASGIDEQFF

V gene: TRBV6-5
J gene: TRBJ1-1
CDR3 protein: CASSYIQGTEAFF

V gene: TRBV20-1
J gene: TRBJ1-6
CDR3 protein: CSASEQSPLHF

V gene: TRBV6-5
J gene: TRBJ1-6
CDR3 protein: CASSYSSDRPLHF

V gene: TRBV28
J gene: TRBJ2-7
CDR3 protein: CASSPRTAYSYEQYF

V gene: TRBV21-1
J gene: TRBJ2-3
CDR3 protein: CASSNGGTSGTDTQYF

V gene: TRBV9
J gene: TRBJ2-2
CDR3 protein: CASSVGTGWTGELFF

V gene: TRBV7-9
J gene: TRBJ2-5
CDR3 protein: CASSVSAGTQYF

V gene: TRBV20-1
J gene: TRBJ2-7
CDR3 protein: CSAPDSFSYEQYF

V gene: TRBV25-1
J gene: -
CDR3 protein: CASSEYRLAGDLETQYF

V gene: TRBV9
J gene: TRBJ2-7
CDR3 protein: CASSVTAGQGSYEQYF

V gene: TRBV7-2
J gene: TRBJ2-5
CDR3 protein: CASSSANHAGETQYF

V gene: TRBV5-6
J gene: TRBJ2-1
CDR3 protein: CASRGGGGYNEQFF

V gene: TRBV6-6
J gene: TRBJ2-3
CDR3 protein: CASRTRGSIDRDTQYF

V gene: TRBV27
J gene: TRBJ2-5
CDR3 protein: CASSILPGLQETQYF

V gene: TRBV7-2
J gene: TRBJ2-1
CDR3 protein: CASRAPSSYNEQFF

V gene: TRBV20-1
J gene: TRBJ2-7
CDR3 protein: CSAGLAEEAQYF

V gene: TRBV7-2
J gene: TRBJ2-2
CDR3 protein: CASRRGTPVNTGELFF

V gene: TRBV30
J gene: TRBJ2-7
CDR3 protein: CAWRGQGKTYEQYF

V gene: TRBV5-1
J gene: TRBJ1-2
CDR3 protein: CASSLTGSGYTF

V gene: TRBV5-1
J gene: TRBJ2-3
CDR3 protein: CASSLEVLDTQYF

V gene: TRBV6-6
J gene: TRBJ2-1
CDR3 protein: CASSSTGTSGRYEQFF

V gene: TRBV12-3/TRBV12-4
J gene: TRBJ2-3
CDR3 protein: CASSGLTGTGGSTQYF